Presented here are 19 T cell receptor beta chains from one specimen sequenced in a study of patients and donors after allogeneic stem cell transplantation. TCRdb passed the RT-PCR reads through MiXCR, listing each CDR3 protein once. The data contain around 170,000 distinct CDR3 sequences, approximately 24% of them singletons. What was sequenced was blood, either unsorted or a sorted T cell fraction (not recorded which). These receptor sequences come from a human donor who was either an allogeneic HSCT recipient or a stem cell or donor lymphocyte infusion donor (not recorded which). It is not recorded whose cells these are; they may come from a transplant donor.

The chain is built from TRBV12-3 or TRBV12-4 and TRBJ2-3; 8 bases align to TRBD1. The junction had 2 bases not matched to a gene; V was cut back by 4 bases and J by 5 bases. The CDR3 totals 13 residues. The DNA of the CDR3 is TGTGCCAGCAGTTGGACAGGGAAAGATACGCAGTATTTT. Protein product: CASSWTGKDTQYF.

This clonotype has only a few counts. The V and J genes are TRBV4-1 and TRBJ1-1; maybe TRBD1 (6 bases). The CDR3 is 15 residues long. The germline gives CDR1 MGHRA, CDR2 YSYEKL. With 3 bases removed from V and 4 bases from J, the gap between germline ends came to 15 bases. The CDR3 DNA reads TGCGCCAGCAGCCACTCGCTGGGGGCTAGCACTGAAGCTTTCTTT. It is translated as CASSHSLGASTEAFF.

This clonotype occurred many times. The chain recombines TRBV29-1 with TRBJ1-1, with TRBD1 identical over 7 bases. The germline CDR1 and CDR2 sequences are SQVTM and ANQGSEA. This CDR3 is built from 14 residues. V was pared by 3 bases and J by 1 base, with 5 bases of the junction left unmatched. The CDR3 region is CSVEFRGQNTEAFF. The CDR3 nucleotides are TGCAGCGTTGAGTTTAGGGGGCAGAACACTGAAGCTTTCTTT.

The chain links TRBV11-2 to TRBJ1-1, with unresolved D. CDR3 length equals 16 residues. Germline CDR1 SGHAT, CDR2 FQNNGV. The germline V and J ends were trimmed by 7 bases and 0 bases, with 18 bases remaining between them. The chain's CDR3 is CASTPLGMGVNTEAFF. For the CDR3, the DNA is TGTGCCAGCACCCCGTTGGGTATGGGTGTGAACACTGAAGCTTTCTTT. Combining the CDR3 with reference TRBV11-2 and TRBJ1-1 gives the whole variable domain EAGVAQSPRYKIIEKRQSVAFWCNPISGHATLYWYQQILGQGPKLLIQFQNNGVVDDSQLPKDRFSAERLKGVDSTLKIQPAKLEDSAVYLCASTPLGMGVNTEAFFGQGTRLTVV.

V and J are TRBV9 and TRBJ2-7; 8 nucleotides align to TRBD1. Germline CDR1 reads SGDLS; CDR2 reads YYNGEE. This CDR3 comprises 13 residues. Losses at the gene ends were 3 bases for V and 3 bases for J; bases not matched to a gene: 2. This chain's CDR3 is CASSAGTGYEQYF. In nucleotides, the CDR3 is TGTGCCAGCAGCGCCGGGACAGGCTACGAGCAGTACTTC.

This clonotype was seen only a few times. The chain has TRBV7-9 and TRBJ2-3; 9 bases are shared with TRBD2. The V gene end was trimmed by 5 bases and the J gene end by 2 bases; junction bases not matched to a gene: 5. CDR1 SEHNR and CDR2 FQNEAQ come from the germline V gene (reference sequence). The CDR3 is 15 amino acids. CDR3 DNA: TGTGCCAGCAGCGTACCTAGCGGGGACACAGATACGCAGTATTTT. The encoded protein is CASSVPSGDTDTQYF.

This clonotype has only a few counts. The chain's CDR3 is CASSSGQGIDEQYF. The CDR3 region has the DNA TGTGCCAGCAGTTCCGGACAGGGAATCGACGAGCAGTACTTC. The J gene is TRBJ2-7, the V gene TRBV12-3 or TRBV12-4, with 8 bases lining up with TRBD1. The CDR3 covers 14 residues. Trimming removed 4 bases from V and 5 bases from J; junction bases left unmatched: 7.

V and J are TRBV7-6 and TRBJ2-7; 8 nucleotides agree with TRBD1. Germline V gene sequence: CDR1 SGHVS, CDR2 FNYEAQ. The CDR3 covers 13 residues. V trimming: 4 bases; J trimming: 5 bases; junction bases outside the gene matches: 4. CDR3 amino acids: CASSSDRDNEQYF. In DNA, the CDR3 is TGTGCCAGCAGCTCGGACAGGGATAACGAGCAGTACTTC.

The genes are TRBV3-1 and TRBJ1-1; D is perhaps TRBD1 (5 bases). Deletions cut 1 base from V and 3 bases from J, with 18 bases between. The CDR3 is 17 amino acids. The V gene's germline CDR1 is LGHDT and CDR2 YNNKEL (reference sequence). The CDR3 is CASSQASSGWSDTEAFF. The CDR3 DNA is TGTGCCAGCAGCCAAGCTAGTTCAGGGTGGAGTGACACTGAAGCTTTCTTT.

This clonotype appeared a few times. The chain has TRBV5-1 and TRBJ2-1; D possibly corresponds to TRBD2 (6 bases). The V end lost 0 bases, the J end lost 7 bases, and 17 bases lay between the germline ends. The CDR3 is made up of 16 amino acids. Looked up from germline, CDR1 is SGHRS and CDR2 is YFSETQ. CDR3 residues: CASSLAPGVISNEQFF. The CDR3 DNA reads TGCGCCAGCAGCTTGGCGCCGGGAGTAATTAGTAATGAGCAGTTCTTC.

V is TRBV4-1 and J is TRBJ2-7; D is uncertain. CDR3 length equals 14 residues. Germline CDR1 and CDR2: MGHRA and YSYEKL. V was shortened by 1 base and J by 3 bases, with 10 bases between the two germline ends. CDR3 loop: CASSQVVSFYEQYF. The CDR3 region has the DNA TGCGCCAGCAGCCAAGTAGTTAGCTTCTACGAGCAGTACTTC.

The chain links TRBV7-2 to TRBJ2-1; perhaps TRBD2 as D (5 bases). Trimming cost V 7 bases and J 8 bases, with 12 bases left between them. Germline CDR1 reads SGHTA; CDR2 reads FQGNSA. This CDR3 has 12 residues. The CDR3 region is CASILGADEQFF. The CDR3 coding sequence is TGTGCCAGCATCCTGGGAGCGGATGAGCAGTTCTTC.

With regard to this clonotype: With a much larger clone just one base away, this may be a read error. Lacking the conserved final phenylalanine or tryptophan, this CDR3 likely reflects a read error. The rearrangement uses TRBV11-2 and TRBJ1-6; D gene uncertain. This CDR3 is built from 17 residues. Germline values: CDR1 SGHAT, CDR2 FQNNGV. Trimming shortened V by 2 bases and J by 0 bases, and 11 bases separated the two germline ends. CDR3 sequence reads: CASSLTERSSYNSPLHS. DNA of the CDR3: TGTGCCAGCAGCTTAACGGAGAGGAGCTCCTATAATTCACCCCTCCACTCT.

There are a few counts of this clonotype. This rearrangement joins TRBV29-1 to TRBJ2-3; a possible D gene is TRBD2 (5 bases). V was clipped by 4 bases and J by 0 bases, with 14 bases between them. CDR3 size: 15 residues. Germline CDR1 and CDR2: SQVTM and ANQGSEA. In DNA, the CDR3 is TGCAGCGTTGCGTTGACACTAGATAGCACAGATACGCAGTATTTT. Its translation is CSVALTLDSTDTQYF.

The rearrangement uses TRBV30 and TRBJ1-3, with D unresolved. With 0 bases removed from V and 0 bases from J, the gap between germline ends came to 6 bases. The CDR3 totals 14 residues. The germline V gene encodes CDR1 GTSNPN and CDR2 SVGIG (reference sequence). CDR3 amino acids: CAWSVLSSGNTIYF. The CDR3 DNA follows: TGTGCCTGGAGTGTACTATCCTCTGGAAACACCATATATTTT.

This clonotype was seen a handful of times. The chain employs TRBV18 and TRBJ2-7; D gene uncertain. V lost 2 bases, J lost 0 bases, and 32 bases lay in between. Per the germline V gene, CDR1 is KGHSH and CDR2 is LQKENI. This CDR3 is 22 amino acids long. Here the CDR3 DNA reads TGTGCCAGCTCACCAAGCCTAGTAGGTCAGGAAGAGCCAAGATTTGACTCCTACGAGCAGTACTTC. Its protein product is CASSPSLVGQEEPRFDSYEQYF.

The V call is TRBV7-9, the J call TRBJ1-2; the D is unclear. The ends were cut back, 1 base at V and 4 bases at J, with 19 bases in the middle. The CDR3 is 17 amino acids. The V gene's germline CDR1 is SEHNR and CDR2 FQNEAQ (reference sequence). The DNA for the CDR3 is TGTGCCAGCAGCTTAGACACATACCGCGCGGGCCTCTATGGCTACACCTTC. Amino acids: CASSLDTYRAGLYGYTF.

This clonotype has ten or more counts. The chain uses TRBV12-3 or TRBV12-4 and TRBJ1-5; 9 bases align to TRBD1. The CDR3 contains 18 residues. V lost 5 bases to trimming and J lost 0 bases; unmatched junction nucleotides: 11. The CDR3 DNA sequence: TGTGCCAGCAGTCACACTATGGGGACAGGGTTTAGCAATCAGCCCCAGCATTTT. This translates into CASSHTMGTGFSNQPQHF.

This sequence joins TRBV13 and TRBJ1-1; 7 bases match TRBD1. The length of the CDR3 is 14 residues. CDR1 is PRHDT, CDR2 FYEKMQ, per germline (reference sequence). The J segment lost 4 bases and the V segment lost 5 bases, leaving 7 bases of the junction unmatched. The CDR3 coding sequence is TGTGCCAGCAGCCAACTAGACAGGGCCACTGAAGCTTTCTTT. Protein sequence: CASSQLDRATEAFF.